What follows describes a single T cell receptor beta chain. Its antigen remains undetermined. Base qualities are not recorded, but no much larger clone differs from it by a single base. The data were obtained in a study of Ad26.COV2.S vaccination and SARS-CoV-2 variants (dated by TCRdb to 2020 to 2023). With respect to the entire study: Vaccine-arm donors came from COV1001, a multicentre, randomized, double-blind, placebo-controlled phase I-IIa trial of Ad26.COV2.S in healthy adults. Trial participants were randomized into five groups of five, in which low-dose or high-dose Ad26.COV2.S was given once or twice, or placebo was given on both occasions. Blinding of investigators to trial group allocation was maintained during experiments and outcome assessment. TCRbeta repertoire sequencing served as the tool for gauging how specific and how broad the SARS-CoV-2-reactive T cell receptors were following Ad26.COV2.S vaccination. Ad26.COV2.S was administered intramuscularly at 5 x 10^10 or 1 x 10^11 viral particles, either as a single shot or as two shots given 56 days apart. A total of roughly 32 samples were included in the TCR-sequenced set, comprising roughly 19 Ad26.COV2.S vaccine recipients, 5 placebo recipients and 8 SARS-CoV-2 convalescent individuals.

General study outcomes and caveats: Vaccine and placebo recipients had comparable non-spike TCR breadth, which fits with the vaccine containing only spike. Compared with placebo recipients, Ad26.COV2.S recipients showed higher spike-specific TCR breadth (P = 0.0014). According to the authors, total T cell responses may have been underestimated by the TCR breadth and depth analyses. The study lacked the statistical power to compare responses across vaccine doses or regimens. After vaccination, substantial breadth of spike-specific CD8+ and CD4+ T cell responses was reported.

CDR1 and CDR2 were assigned from the germline V gene as SNHLY and FYNNEI. The V and J ends are trimmed by 7 bases and 6 bases, leaving 15 bases between them. Including the terminal cysteine and phenylalanine, the CDR3 comprises 13 residues. Only the CDR3 part of the read is kept: 39 bases, read in frame from the first base. The immunoSEQ Assay was used to sequence TCRbeta CDR3 regions. After extraction, genomic DNA underwent amplification by bias-controlled multiplex PCR, followed by high-throughput sequencing. On the study's bioinformatics: To quantify the absolute abundance of each unique TCRbeta CDR3 region, sequences were collapsed and filtered. T cell fraction was estimated by normalizing TCRbeta template counts to usable DNA, with usable DNA measured through amplification of reference genes found in all nucleated cells. Repertoire TCRs were annotated as SARS-CoV-2-specific when V gene, CDR3 amino acid sequence and J gene were exactly matched to a known reactive TCR set. The reference SARS-CoV-2 TCR set came from MIRA and was filtered for enrichment in COVID-19-positive ImmuneCODE repertoires, removing public or cross-reactive TCRs. Using the MIRA antigens, annotated TCRs were further analysed by specific ORF or by position within an ORF. Breadth was defined as annotated unique rearrangements over total unique productive rearrangements; depth was the summed frequency of those rearrangements. TCR breadth was compared between groups using two-sided Wilcoxon rank-sum tests. The source is immuneACCESS, and TCRdb retained only in-frame sequences with V and J called. Part of the clones is not carried over; for the studies checked, unresolved V genes explain less than half of this, and the remainder is unexplained. V, J and clone size were drawn from that table, and D and trimming were deduced from the DNA. This sample lists around 320,000 clones; approximately 80% were detected once. 2% to 2.5% of the sample is in the top ten clones.

In light of the paper, this sample's treatment or condition label describes: 15 to 20 received Ad26.COV2.S at low or high dose, single or two shots; about 5 received placebo; per-sample allocation not given. Repertoires of vaccine and placebo recipients were sequenced from samples taken on day 63 after the first injection. In Cohort 1b, about 27 adults aged 18-55 years were enrolled at a single site in Boston, USA, between 29 July and 7 August 2020. Ad26.COV2.S was a replication-incompetent adenovirus type 26 vector expressing a prefusion-stabilized SARS-CoV-2 spike protein from the original Wuhan strain.

The source was peripheral blood, collected in a trial of Ad26.COV2.S vaccine versus placebo. This chain is built from TRBV2 and TRBJ1-2; a tentative D call is TRBD1 (6 bases match). This receptor was identified in a person between 18 and 65 years old who received the Ad26.COV2.S COVID-19 vaccine or a placebo. CDR3 loop: CASTGRGGDGYTF. At the DNA level, the sequence is TGTGCCAGCACCGGAAGGGGGGGGGATGGCTACACCTTC.